Here is one T cell receptor (beta chain) with its context. This sample stems from a study of CD8 T cells in Susac syndrome. Study details: Patients with Susac syndrome had blood drawn and were at that point therapy-naive, on corticosteroids, or on intravenous immunoglobulin alone.

This CDR3 is 15 amino acids long. V lost 0 bases to trimming and J lost 5 bases; unmatched junction nucleotides: 4. In germline, CDR1 is SGHNT, CDR2 YYREEE (reference sequence). RNA amounts of roughly 0.45 to 1 ug underwent reverse transcription with random hexamers. Multiplex immunoSEQ PCR targeted 54 Vbeta and 13 Jbeta TCR beta segments. TCRdb recomputed calls from the immunoSEQ multiplex PCR reads with MiXCR, one row per CDR3 protein. The sample lists 75,000 to 100,000 distinct CDR3 sequences; approximately 95% were seen once. The sequence came from a human donor with Susac syndrome. The gene calls are TRBV5-4 and TRBJ2-3, with 9 bases matching TRBD2. Sequenced material: CD8+ T cells from PBMCs. This chain's CDR3 is CASSLGTSVRDTQYF. The DNA for the CDR3 is TGTGCCAGCAGCTTGGGGACTAGCGTAAGAGATACGCAGTATTTT.